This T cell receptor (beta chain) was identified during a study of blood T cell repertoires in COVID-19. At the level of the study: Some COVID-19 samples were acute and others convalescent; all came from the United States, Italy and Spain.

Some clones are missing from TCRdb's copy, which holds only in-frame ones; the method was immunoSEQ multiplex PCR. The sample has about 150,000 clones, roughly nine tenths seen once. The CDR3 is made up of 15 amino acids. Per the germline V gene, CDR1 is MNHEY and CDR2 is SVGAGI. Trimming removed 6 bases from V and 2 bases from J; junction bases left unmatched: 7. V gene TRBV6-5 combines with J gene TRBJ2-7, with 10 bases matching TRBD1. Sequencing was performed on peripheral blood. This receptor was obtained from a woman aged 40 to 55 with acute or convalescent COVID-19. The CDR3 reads CASRRPGQGPYEQYF. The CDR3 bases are TGTGCCAGCAGGCGGCCGGGACAGGGGCCCTACGAGCAGTACTTC.